The 9 T cell receptor beta chains given below trace back to one sample, sequenced in a study of blood T cell repertoires in COVID-19 (dated by TCRdb to the early 2020s). Library creation used the immunoSEQ multiplex PCR assay. The table was pulled from immuneACCESS by TCRdb, which kept in-frame rearrangements only. Such tables lose some clones; where checked, under half of the loss comes from unresolved V genes, and the rest has no known cause. The table for this sample lists roughly 250,000 clones; more than 70% of them were counted only once. Around 1.2% of the sample is taken by the ten largest. Sequenced input: PBMCs or T cells enriched from blood (not recorded which). All receptors come from a woman aged 35 to 49 with acute COVID-19.

The J gene is TRBJ1-5, the V gene TRBV30; tentatively, D is TRBD1 (6 bases). The CDR3 runs to 13 residues. V lost 2 bases to trimming and J lost 12 bases, with 17 bases between them. The V gene's germline CDR1 is GTSNPN and CDR2 SVGIG (reference sequence). DNA of the CDR3: TGTGCCTGGAGTAGGGGGAAGAATCAGAACCAGCATTTT. As protein: CAWSRGKNQNQHF.

V is TRBV2 and J is TRBJ2-5, with 7 bases lining up with TRBD1. Unmatched junction bases numbered 6, after V lost 7 bases and J lost 1 base. The CDR3 spans 14 residues. The germline V gene encodes CDR1 SNHLY and CDR2 FYNNEI. The CDR3 loop is CASNKGALQETQYF. CDR3 nucleotide sequence: TGTGCCAGCAACAAGGGGGCTCTCCAAGAGACCCAGTACTTC.

This chain joins TRBV19 and TRBJ2-2; D unclear. Trimming stripped 5 bases from V and 5 bases from J, with 12 bases between. Per germline, CDR1 LNHDA and CDR2 SQIVND (reference sequence). The CDR3 is 14 residues long. CDR3: CASSPPVGTGELFF. DNA of the CDR3: TGTGCCAGTAGTCCCCCGGTCGGGACCGGGGAGCTGTTTTTT.

V is TRBV12-3 or TRBV12-4 and J is TRBJ2-1, with 7 bases matching TRBD2. The J segment lost 14 bases and the V segment lost 4 bases, leaving 8 bases of the junction unmatched. This CDR3 comprises 12 residues. CDR3 in amino acids: CASSSSRREKFF. CDR3 nucleotides: TGTGCCAGCAGTTCCTCCCGGCGGGAGAAGTTCTTC.

CDR3 sequence: CASSYSGLRIYGYTF. Written as DNA, the CDR3 is TGTGCCAGCAGTTACTCGGGACTTCGAATCTATGGCTACACCTTC. The chain links TRBV6-5 to TRBJ1-2, with D maybe TRBD1 (5 bases). Germline V gives CDR1 MNHEY, CDR2 SVGAGI. V lost 0 bases and J lost 4, with 12 bases in between. This CDR3 is 15 amino acids long.

The chain is built from TRBV2 and TRBJ2-2; 7 nucleotides agree with TRBD1. The CDR3 totals 16 residues. Germline CDR1 is SNHLY and CDR2 is FYNNEI. The trim removed 5 bases at V and 1 base at J, leaving 7 bases unmatched. DNA for the CDR3: TGTGCCAGCAGTTTACAGGGGACAAAGAACACCGGGGAGCTGTTTTTT. Its translation is CASSLQGTKNTGELFF.

The V call is TRBV28, the J call TRBJ2-3, with D possibly matching TRBD2 (5 bases). The CDR3 covers 12 residues. Trimming left V 4 bases short and J 5 bases short, with 7 bases between. Germline CDR1 reads MDHEN; CDR2 reads SYDVKM. CDR3 sequence: CASSSGLDTQYF. CDR3 in DNA: TGTGCCAGCAGTTCCGGACTAGATACGCAGTATTTT.

This chain connects TRBV28 to TRBJ2-2, with TRBD2 as a possible D gene (5 bases). CDR1 and CDR2 from the germline V gene are MDHEN and SYDVKM. The CDR3 consists of 15 residues. Trimming cost V 2 bases and J 4 bases, with 11 bases left between them. CDR3 sequence reads: CASSLERVGTGELFF. CDR3 DNA: TGTGCCAGCAGTTTAGAGAGGGTCGGCACCGGGGAGCTGTTTTTT.

The chain has TRBV24-1 and TRBJ2-1; D may be TRBD2 (5 bases). The CDR3 sequence is 12 residues long. The V and J ends lost 5 bases and 4 bases respectively, with 5 bases between them. Per germline, CDR1 KGHDR and CDR2 SFDVKD. CDR3 coding DNA: TGTGCCACCAGTGGAGGGTACAATGAGCAGTTCTTC. Amino acids: CATSGGYNEQFF.